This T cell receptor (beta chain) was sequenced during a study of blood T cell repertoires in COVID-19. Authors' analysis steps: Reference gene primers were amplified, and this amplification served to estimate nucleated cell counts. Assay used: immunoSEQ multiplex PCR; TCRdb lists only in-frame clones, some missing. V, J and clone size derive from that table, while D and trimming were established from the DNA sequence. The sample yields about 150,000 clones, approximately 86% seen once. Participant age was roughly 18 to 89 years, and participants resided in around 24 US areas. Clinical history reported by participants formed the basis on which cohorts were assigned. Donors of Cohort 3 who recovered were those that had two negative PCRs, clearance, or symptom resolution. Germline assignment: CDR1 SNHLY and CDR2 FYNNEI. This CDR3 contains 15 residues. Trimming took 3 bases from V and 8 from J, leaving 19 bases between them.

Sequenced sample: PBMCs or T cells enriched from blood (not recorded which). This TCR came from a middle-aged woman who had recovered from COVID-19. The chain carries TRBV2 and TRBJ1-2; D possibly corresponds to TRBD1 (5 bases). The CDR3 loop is CASSDTPLGGQGYTF. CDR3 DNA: TGTGCCAGCAGTGATACCCCGTTGGGGGGTCAAGGCTACACCTTC.